Below are 27 T cell receptor beta chains sequenced from a single sample in a study of patients and donors after allogeneic stem cell transplantation. A single record per CDR3 protein comes from TCRdb applying MiXCR to the RT-PCR reads. The table has about 3,000 distinct CDR3 sequences, approximately 5.4% seen once; the top ten hold less than 15%. The specimen sequenced was blood, either unsorted or a sorted T cell fraction (not recorded which). The receptors were sampled from a human donor who was either an allogeneic HSCT recipient or a stem cell or donor lymphocyte infusion donor (not recorded which). It is not recorded whose cells these are; they may come from a transplant donor.

This chain connects TRBV18 to TRBJ2-1, with 10 bases fitting TRBD2. V shed 5 bases, J shed 5 bases, and the junction held 3 bases outside the gene matches. Germline CDR1 KGHSH, CDR2 LQKENI. The CDR3 is 14 residues long. The CDR3 reads CASSELAGNNEQFF. The CDR3 DNA reads TGTGCCAGCTCAGAACTAGCGGGAAACAATGAGCAGTTCTTC.

The chain recombines TRBV7-9 with TRBJ2-5; D ambiguous. V shed 3 bases and J shed 9 bases, with 11 bases lying between them. The CDR3 is made up of 12 amino acids. Germline CDR1 is SEHNR and CDR2 is FQNEAQ (reference sequence). The CDR3 DNA follows: TGTGCCAGCAGCTTCGCTGGGCAGGCCCAGTACTTC. It codes for CASSFAGQAQYF.

The chain joins TRBV27 to TRBJ2-3; 7 bases are shared with TRBD2. The CDR3 covers 16 residues. Looked up from germline, CDR1 is MNHEY and CDR2 is SMNVEV (reference sequence). The J segment lost 0 bases and the V segment lost 6 bases, leaving 9 bases of the junction unmatched. CDR3 sequence (DNA): TGTGCCAGCAGCCCCCTGCGGGGGAAAAGCACAGATACGCAGTATTTT. Encoded protein: CASSPLRGKSTDTQYF.

In this sample, this clonotype turned up a few times. The V gene is TRBV7-6, the J gene TRBJ2-7; D remains ambiguous. Trimming left V 5 bases short and J 2 bases short, with 7 bases between. The CDR3 contains 12 residues. Germline loops: CDR1 SGHVS, CDR2 FNYEAQ. CDR3 nucleotide sequence: TGTGCCAGCAGCCCGACGCCCTACGAGCAGTACTTC. As protein: CASSPTPYEQYF.

This clonotype is labeled medium-sized. The chain is built from TRBV20-1 and TRBJ2-3; 14 bases match TRBD2. Germline CDR1 is DFQATT and CDR2 is SNEGSKA (reference sequence). The CDR3 covers 16 residues. J was trimmed by 4 bases and V by 3 bases; bases with no gene match: 6. The CDR3 region is CSASLTSGRAADTQYF. In DNA form, the CDR3 reads TGCAGTGCTAGCCTGACTAGCGGGAGGGCGGCAGATACGCAGTATTTT.

By share of the sample, this clonotype is medium-sized. The rearrangement uses TRBV11-2 and TRBJ1-1; 9 nucleotides line up with TRBD1. The germline V gene has CDR1 SGHAT and CDR2 FQNNGV. Unmatched junction bases numbered 6, after V lost 6 bases and J lost 4 bases. There are 14 residues in the CDR3. Written as DNA, the CDR3 is TGTGCCAGCAGTTCGGACAGGGGTGGCACTGAAGCTTTCTTT. Translation gives CASSSDRGGTEAFF.

By proportion, this clonotype is medium-sized. V is TRBV18 and J is TRBJ2-1, with D possibly matching TRBD1 (5 bases). V shed 2 bases and J shed 9 bases, with 8 bases lying between them. CDR1 KGHSH and CDR2 LQKENI come from the germline V gene. The CDR3 consists of 12 residues. The CDR3 region is CASSPWGIEQFF. The CDR3 DNA sequence: TGTGCCAGCTCACCATGGGGCATTGAGCAGTTCTTC.

By share, this clonotype ranks as medium-sized. The CDR3: CASSDQGREAFF. The DNA of the CDR3 is TGTGCCAGCAGTGATCAGGGGCGCGAAGCTTTCTTT. The V gene is TRBV27, the J gene TRBJ1-1; D may be TRBD1 (6 bases). V lost 5 bases to trimming and J lost 8 bases, with 12 bases between them. The CDR3 length is 12 residues. Germline lookup yields CDR1 MNHEY and CDR2 SMNVEV (reference sequence).

This clonotype is medium-sized. The genes are TRBV10-1 and TRBJ1-1; D remains unclear. The CDR3 covers 13 residues. Germline V gene sequence: CDR1 WNHNN, CDR2 SYGVQD (reference sequence). Trimming cost V 3 bases and J 1 base, with 6 bases left between them. The CDR3, as DNA: TGCGCCAGCAGTGACGAAAAGAACACTGAAGCTTTCTTT. Its translation is CASSDEKNTEAFF.

This clonotype is classed as medium-sized (0.01 to 0.1%). The chain combines TRBV6-4 with TRBJ1-2; 8 bases fit TRBD1. The germline CDR1 and CDR2 sequences are MRHNA and SNTAGT. Trimming cost V 3 bases and J 6 bases; bases outside gene matches: 6. The CDR3 is 14 amino acids. The chain's CDR3 is CASSETGARDGYTF. Here the CDR3 DNA reads TGTGCCAGCAGTGAGACAGGGGCCAGGGATGGCTACACCTTC.

Only a few counts were recorded for this clonotype. J is TRBJ2-7 and V is TRBV20-1, with D perhaps TRBD2 (6 bases). V was shortened by 4 bases and J by 3 bases, with 10 bases between the two germline ends. The CDR3 is 12 residues long. Germline-derived CDR1 and CDR2 are DFQATT and SNEGSKA (reference sequence). Here the CDR3 reads CSATGLHYEQYF. CDR3 DNA sequence: TGCAGTGCTACCGGACTACACTACGAGCAGTACTTC.

Relative to its sample, this clonotype is medium-sized. The chain combines TRBV4-2 with TRBJ2-3, with TRBD2 matching 11 bases. In germline, CDR1 is LGHNA, CDR2 YNFKEQ. V gave up 4 bases and J gave up 6 bases; unmatched junction bases: 9. CDR3 size: 16 residues. DNA of the CDR3: TGTGCCAGCAGCCCCGGGACTAGCGGTGCACAGGATACGCAGTATTTT. Amino acid sequence: CASSPGTSGAQDTQYF.

This clonotype is labeled as medium-sized. This sequence joins TRBV29-1 and TRBJ1-2; maybe TRBD1 (6 bases). Germline V gene data show CDR1 as SQVTM and CDR2 as ANQGSEA. The CDR3 extends over 11 amino acids. The V and J ends lost 6 bases and 4 bases respectively, with 9 bases between them. This CDR3 reads CSVRDTYGYTF. The CDR3 bases are TGCAGCGTCCGGGACACCTATGGCTACACCTTC.

This clonotype qualifies as large. The chain employs TRBV7-2 and TRBJ2-3; 7 positions match TRBD1. The CDR3 has 14 amino acids. CDR1 is SGHTA and CDR2 is FQGNSA in the germline V gene. The J segment lost 7 bases and the V segment lost 4 bases, leaving 8 bases of the junction unmatched. The CDR3 reads CASSSGTASNTQYF. CDR3 sequence (DNA): TGTGCCAGCAGCTCCGGGACAGCTTCAAATACGCAGTATTTT.

By sample share, this clonotype is medium-sized. The V call is TRBV10-3, the J call TRBJ2-7, with TRBD1 matching over 7 bases. V was pared by 5 bases and J by 3 bases, with 7 bases of the junction left unmatched. CDR3 length: 14 amino acids. Per germline, CDR1 ENHRY and CDR2 SYGVKD. The CDR3 DNA sequence: TGTGCCATCAGTCCCGCGACAGGGAGCTACGAGCAGTACTTC. Translated, it gives CAISPATGSYEQYF.

This clonotype counts as medium-sized. V is TRBV6-5 and J is TRBJ2-1, with a possible D match to TRBD2 (6 bases). Looked up from germline, CDR1 is MNHEY and CDR2 is SVGAGI. V dropped 7 bases and J dropped 7 bases, with 20 bases sitting between them. The CDR3 covers 15 residues. The CDR3: CASTPEGTFGNEQFF. The CDR3 DNA reads as TGTGCCAGCACCCCTGAGGGGACTTTCGGGAATGAGCAGTTCTTC.

In its sample, this clonotype ranks as medium-sized. V is TRBV5-1 and J is TRBJ2-3; 9 nucleotides align to TRBD1. Losses at the gene ends were 3 bases for V and 4 bases for J; bases not matched to a gene: 3. Germline CDR1 is SGHRS and CDR2 is YFSETQ. This CDR3 contains 14 residues. The CDR3 sequence is CASSYRQGADTQYF. The CDR3 nucleotides read TGCGCCAGCAGCTACCGACAGGGGGCAGATACGCAGTATTTT. Full variable domain (missing parts from reference TRBV5-1 and TRBJ2-3): KAGVTQTPRYLIKTRGQQVTLSCSPISGHRSVSWYQQTPGQGLQFLFEYFSETQRNKGNFPGRFSGRQFSNSRSEMNVSTLELGDSALYLCASSYRQGADTQYFGPGTRLTVL.

By share, this clonotype counts as medium-sized. J is TRBJ2-7 and V is TRBV6-2 or TRBV6-3, with 9 bases fitting TRBD2. This CDR3 is built from 16 residues. Looked up from germline, CDR1 is MNHEY and CDR2 is SVGEGT. The junction had 5 bases not matched to a gene; V was cut back by 0 bases and J by 2 bases. CDR3 residues: CASSYSLAGGTYEQYF. In nucleotides, the CDR3 is TGTGCCAGCAGTTACTCTCTCGCGGGAGGGACCTACGAGCAGTACTTC.

Judged by abundance, this clonotype is medium-sized. The DNA is omitted, as the CDR3 cannot be located on it reliably, and the CDR3 follows TCRdb's listing. The chain is built from TRBV12-3 or TRBV12-4 and TRBJ1-1; the table's D call, TRBD1, was not checked against the DNA. The CDR3 spans 12 amino acids, including both terminal residues. CDR3 protein: CASSFGPGKAFF.

This clonotype counts as medium-sized. The chain carries TRBV19 and TRBJ2-1, with 7 bases that match TRBD1. The CDR3 consists of 18 residues. Germline loops: CDR1 LNHDA, CDR2 SQIVND (reference sequence). The V gene end was trimmed by 9 bases and the J gene end by 0 bases; junction bases not matched to a gene: 17. The CDR3: CASTPGQITSSSYNEQFF. CDR3 in DNA: TGTGCCAGCACCCCGGGACAGATTACTAGTAGCTCCTACAATGAGCAGTTCTTC.

Within the sample, this clonotype is medium-sized. This chain connects TRBV9 to TRBJ2-7; TRBD1 agrees at 8 bases. Germline V gene data show CDR1 as SGDLS and CDR2 as YYNGEE. The CDR3 has 15 residues. V was clipped by 3 bases and J by 3 bases; unmatched bases: 8. In nucleotides, the CDR3 is TGTGCCAGCAGCGCGACAGGGGTCCCCTACTACGAGCAGTACTTC. It codes for CASSATGVPYYEQYF.

This clonotype was seen a few times. CDR3 sequence reads: CSARVQFTDTQYF. DNA of the CDR3: TGCAGTGCTAGAGTTCAGTTCACAGATACGCAGTATTTT. This chain joins TRBV20-1 and TRBJ2-3, with no clear D. Trimming stripped 1 base from V and 2 bases from J, with 7 bases between. Germline CDR1 DFQATT, CDR2 SNEGSKA (reference sequence). This CDR3 has 13 residues.

The V and J genes are TRBV7-8 and TRBJ1-2; no clear D gene. Per the germline V gene, CDR1 is SGHVS and CDR2 is FQNEAQ. Deletions cut 5 bases from V and 4 bases from J, with 8 bases between. This CDR3 region has 12 residues. The CDR3 DNA is TGTGCCAGCAGCCCGCTTGTCTATGGCTACACCTTC. It specifies CASSPLVYGYTF.

By share of the sample, this clonotype is medium-sized. This sequence joins TRBV12-3 or TRBV12-4 and TRBJ2-5; 7 positions match TRBD1. Unmatched junction bases numbered 9, after V lost 3 bases and J lost 5 bases. The CDR3 covers 15 residues. The CDR3 DNA is TGTGCCAGCAGTTTCGTGCCAGGGGGATTGGAGACCCAGTACTTC. It is translated as CASSFVPGGLETQYF.

This clonotype came up a few times. This chain connects TRBV30 to TRBJ2-2; D possibly corresponds to TRBD2 (5 bases). CDR1 and CDR2 (germline): GTSNPN, SVGIG (reference sequence). This CDR3 contains 13 residues. V lost 5 bases, J lost 9 bases, and 16 bases lay in between. CDR3 nucleotides: TGTGCCTGGGCAAGGACTGGACCCCGGGAGCTGTTTTTT. Amino acid sequence: CAWARTGPRELFF.

This clonotype has a handful of counts. The V call is TRBV12-3 or TRBV12-4, the J call TRBJ2-1, with 7 bases that match TRBD2. With V trimmed by 7 bases and J by 4 bases, 10 bases remained unmatched. This CDR3 is built from 15 residues. The CDR3 nucleotides are TGTGCCAGCACCCCGGCTAGCGGAAGTTACAATGAGCAGTTCTTC. Translation gives CASTPASGSYNEQFF.

In this sample, this clonotype turned up a few times. The rearrangement links TRBV12-3 or TRBV12-4 to TRBJ2-1; D is perhaps TRBD2 (5 bases). This CDR3 comprises 13 residues. V was trimmed by 7 bases and J by 7 bases, leaving 14 bases between them. This CDR3 reads CASTHGSLNEQFF. For the CDR3, the DNA is TGTGCCAGCACCCATGGGAGTTTGAATGAGCAGTTCTTC.